The 21 T cell receptor beta chains listed next were all sequenced from one sample in a study of shared clonotypes between healthy human individuals. The assay was immunoSEQ multiplex PCR, and TCRdb's table has in-frame clones only and misses some. The sample lists about 2 million clones; 95% were seen once. Sequenced input: naive CD4+ T cells sorted from blood. Subset defined: CD45RA+ positively selected. These receptors originate from a man younger than 30 in good health.

The V call is TRBV9, the J call TRBJ1-2; a weak D match, TRBD1 (5 bases). This CDR3 has 14 amino acids. V gave up 0 bases and J gave up 2 bases, with 8 bases separating them. Germline assignment: CDR1 SGDLS and CDR2 YYNGEE. CDR3 protein: CASSVDAGNYGYTF. CDR3 sequence (DNA): TGTGCCAGCAGCGTAGATGCAGGGAACTATGGCTACACCTTC.

The chain links TRBV7-8 to TRBJ2-7, with unresolved D. Trimming removed 1 base at V and 6 bases at J, with 16 bases between. Germline assignment: CDR1 SGHVS and CDR2 FQNEAQ. This CDR3 spans 15 amino acids. CDR3 coding DNA: TGTGCCAGCAGCTTAGTGGTGGGTATAAGATCCGAGCAGTACTTC. Translating gives CASSLVVGIRSEQYF. The entire variable domain, with the rest obtained from reference TRBV7-8 and TRBJ2-7, is as follows: GAGVSQSPRYKVAKRGQDVALRCDPISGHVSLFWYQQALGQGPEFLTYFQNEAQLDKSGLPSDRFFAERPEGSVSTLKIQRTQQEDSAVYLCASSLVVGIRSEQYFGPGTRLTVT.

DNA of the CDR3: TGTGCCATCAGGGAGGGGAGCAGCTCCCAACCCGTCTCTGGAAACACCATATATTTT. Residues: CAIREGSSSQPVSGNTIYF. The chain employs TRBV10-3 and TRBJ1-3, with TRBD1 as a possible D gene (5 bases). The CDR3 runs to 19 residues. Trimming removed 6 bases from V and 0 bases from J, with 24 bases in between. Germline CDR1 reads ENHRY; CDR2 reads SYGVKD.

Points on this clone: This sample also contains other DNA sequences that code for the same CDR3. The chain is built from TRBV28 and TRBJ1-2; 9 bases agree with TRBD1. V lost 4 bases, J lost 5 bases, and 5 bases stayed unmatched. CDR1 MDHEN and CDR2 SYDVKM come from the germline V gene. There are 14 residues in the CDR3. The CDR3 protein is CASSSQGAGYGYTF. CDR3 in DNA: TGTGCCAGCAGTTCACAGGGGGCTGGTTATGGCTACACCTTC.

This chain joins TRBV6-5 and TRBJ2-3; possibly TRBD1 for D (5 bases). Germline CDR1 MNHEY, CDR2 SVGAGI. The germline V and J ends were trimmed by 4 bases and 2 bases, with 13 bases remaining between them. The CDR3 length is 15 residues. CDR3 protein: CASSWGRTNTDTQYF. CDR3 coding DNA: TGTGCCAGCAGTTGGGGCAGGACCAACACAGATACGCAGTATTTT.

This clone was observed a single time. The genes are TRBV5-6 and TRBJ2-2, with 11 nucleotides matching TRBD2. J gave up 7 bases and V 5 bases, and 10 bases lay outside the gene matches. The germline gives CDR1 SGHDT, CDR2 YYEEEE. The CDR3 is made up of 16 amino acids. The CDR3 DNA reads as TGTGCCAGCAGATTACTAGCGGGAGAGAGGAACGGGGAGCTGTTTTTT. Translating gives CASRLLAGERNGELFF.

The chain combines TRBV5-6 with TRBJ2-5; 8 bases map to TRBD1. CDR3 length equals 17 residues. Trimming removed 4 bases from V and 1 base from J; junction bases left unmatched: 12. Germline V CDR1 and CDR2: SGHDT, YYEEEE. CDR3 region: CASSVLPGQALQETQYF. In DNA form, the CDR3 reads TGTGCCAGCAGCGTACTCCCGGGACAGGCCCTCCAAGAGACCCAGTACTTC.

V is TRBV28 and J is TRBJ2-7; 8 bases agree with TRBD2. Germline assignment: CDR1 MDHEN and CDR2 SYDVKM. V lost 10 bases and J lost 5; bases outside the gene matches: 16. CDR3 size: 15 residues. CDR3 amino acids: CATHRGAGGADEQYF. DNA for the CDR3: TGTGCCACCCATCGAGGTGCGGGGGGCGCGGACGAGCAGTACTTC.

This rearrangement joins TRBV5-6 to TRBJ2-4; the D is unclear. The germline gives CDR1 SGHDT, CDR2 YYEEEE. The CDR3 contains 15 residues. The V end lost 1 base, the J end lost 7 bases, and 15 bases lay between the germline ends. The CDR3 bases are TGTGCCAGCAGCTTGAAGGGTAACACAGCGAACATTCAGTACTTC. Amino acids: CASSLKGNTANIQYF. Combining the CDR3 with reference TRBV5-6 and TRBJ2-4 gives the whole variable domain DAGVTQSPTHLIKTRGQQVTLRCSPKSGHDTVSWYQQALGQGPQFIFQYYEEEERQRGNFPDRFSGHQFPNYSSELNVNALLLGDSALYLCASSLKGNTANIQYFGAGTRLSVL.

The V call is TRBV6-4, the J call TRBJ2-7; D uncertain. Germline V gene sequence: CDR1 MRHNA, CDR2 SNTAGT. The CDR3 covers 11 residues. V dropped 2 bases and J dropped 5 bases, with 4 bases sitting between them. The CDR3 bases are TGTGCCAGCAGTGACGGGAACGAGCAGTACTTC. Amino acids: CASSDGNEQYF.

This chain joins TRBV5-4 and TRBJ2-1; 10 nucleotides line up with TRBD1. The CDR3 has 17 residues. CDR1 SGHNT and CDR2 YYREEE come from the germline V gene (reference sequence). Trimming at V came to 4 bases and at J to 7 bases, leaving 14 bases not matched to a gene. The CDR3 protein is CASSQQWSPDRGNEQFF. The CDR3 DNA is TGTGCCAGCAGCCAGCAATGGAGCCCGGACAGGGGGAATGAGCAGTTCTTC.

Comment on this clone: Other DNA sequences within the sample encode an identical CDR3. The rearrangement uses TRBV9 and TRBJ1-1; a possible D gene is TRBD1 (5 bases). This CDR3 spans 15 amino acids. Germline CDR1 and CDR2: SGDLS and YYNGEE. Trimming took off 0 bases at V and 1 base at J, with 10 bases between the two ends. The CDR3 here is CASSVGGHPNTEAFF. CDR3 sequence (DNA): TGTGCCAGCAGCGTAGGTGGACACCCGAACACTGAAGCTTTCTTT.

This chain joins TRBV27 and TRBJ2-1; possibly TRBD1 for D (5 bases). CDR3 size: 16 residues. Germline V gene sequence: CDR1 MNHEY, CDR2 SMNVEV (reference sequence). Trimming removed 4 bases at V and 6 bases at J, with 19 bases between. CDR3 in amino acids: CASSSPGRGGFNEQFF. In DNA form, the CDR3 reads TGTGCCAGCAGTTCCCCAGGAAGGGGTGGATTCAATGAGCAGTTCTTC.

V usage is TRBV19 and J usage is TRBJ1-4; no firm D call. Germline assignment: CDR1 LNHDA and CDR2 SQIVND (reference sequence). CDR3 size: 15 residues. V was shortened by 1 base and J by 6 bases, with 12 bases between the two germline ends. The CDR3 DNA reads TGTGCCAGTAGTATAGGATCTGTGGGAGATGAAAAACTGTTTTTT. Translation gives CASSIGSVGDEKLFF.

J is TRBJ2-2 and V is TRBV7-2; D not resolved. The CDR3 has 15 residues. The ends were cut back, 2 bases at V and 1 base at J, with 8 bases in the middle. Germline CDR1 SGHTA, CDR2 FQGNSA. CDR3 in DNA: TGTGCCAGCAGCTTATCTGCACTGAACACCGGGGAGCTGTTTTTT. Amino acid sequence: CASSLSALNTGELFF.

V usage is TRBV30 and J usage is TRBJ2-1; D remains unclear. This CDR3 is built from 14 residues. V lost 0 bases to trimming and J lost 6 bases, with 12 bases between them. CDR1 is GTSNPN, CDR2 SVGIG, per germline (reference sequence). The CDR3 sequence is CAWSVPGGRNEQFF. The CDR3 nucleotides read TGTGCCTGGAGTGTACCTGGCGGCCGCAATGAGCAGTTCTTC.

The J gene is TRBJ2-1, the V gene TRBV4-1; 9 bases are shared with TRBD2. CDR1 MGHRA and CDR2 YSYEKL come from the germline V gene. The CDR3 has 16 amino acids. V shed 5 bases, J shed 2 bases, and the junction held 7 bases outside the gene matches. This CDR3 is CASSGSGTSTYNEQFF. The CDR3 DNA sequence: TGCGCCAGCAGCGGATCCGGGACTAGCACCTACAATGAGCAGTTCTTC.

The V gene is TRBV6-6, the J gene TRBJ1-3; D uncertain. In germline, CDR1 is MNHNY, CDR2 SVGAGI (reference sequence). This CDR3 has 13 residues. Deletions cut 6 bases from V and 0 bases from J, with 6 bases between. The CDR3 reads CASRPASGNTIYF. In DNA form, the CDR3 reads TGTGCCAGCAGGCCCGCCTCTGGAAACACCATATATTTT.

The chain uses TRBV10-3 and TRBJ1-5; D remains unclear. There are 16 residues in the CDR3. Germline assignment: CDR1 ENHRY and CDR2 SYGVKD. The germline V and J ends were trimmed by 0 bases and 4 bases, with 13 bases remaining between them. CDR3 in DNA: TGTGCCATCAGTGAGTCCTTTAGCAGTCCAAATCAGCCCCAGCATTTT. Translating gives CAISESFSSPNQPQHF.

A note on this clone: Sequence at one end of the junction differs from germline and may be a read error. The rearrangement links TRBV7-7 to TRBJ2-7, with TRBD1 matching 8 bases. This CDR3 comprises 14 residues. CDR1 SSHAT and CDR2 FNYEAQ come from the germline V gene (reference sequence). In DNA form, the CDR3 reads TGTGCTAGCAGCTTAGAGACAGGGGTCGGGGAGCAGTACTTC. Protein: CASSLETGVGEQYF.

This clone came up once. The rearrangement joins TRBV30 to TRBJ1-3; TRBD1 agrees at 7 bases. The CDR3 runs to 15 residues. The germline V gene has CDR1 GTSNPN and CDR2 SVGIG (reference sequence). J was trimmed by 0 bases and V by 2 bases; bases with no gene match: 4. CDR3 nucleotide sequence: TGTGCCTGGAGTAGGACAGGCAACTCTGGAAACACCATATATTTT. Encoded protein: CAWSRTGNSGNTIYF. The whole variable domain, filled in from reference TRBV30 and TRBJ1-3, reads SQTIHQWPATLVQPVGSPLSLECTVEGTSNPNLYWYRQAAGRGLQLLFYSVGIGQISSEVPQNLSASRPQDRQFILSSKKLLLSDSGFYLCAWSRTGNSGNTIYFGEGSWLTVV.